The 32 T cell receptor beta chains listed next were all sequenced from one sample in a study of radiation and T cells in renal cell carcinoma. Sequencing used immunoSEQ multiplex PCR; TCRdb keeps in-frame clones, though not all of them. The sample yields 100,000 to 150,000 clones, more than 75% seen once. Time point indicated: blood 2 weeks post-SBRT. Treatment defined: 15 Gy SBRT to primary tumor, nephrectomy 4 weeks later. Sequencing used blood, obtained from a patient whose treatment included radiotherapy and nephrectomy. These receptors all stem from a woman in her seventies with renal cell carcinoma.

The chain links TRBV5-4 to TRBJ2-1; a possible D gene is TRBD1 (5 bases). Germline loops: CDR1 SGHNT, CDR2 YYREEE (reference sequence). V was cut by 3 bases and J by 2 bases, with 12 bases left in between. The CDR3 is 15 residues long. This chain's CDR3 is CASSSSGFPYNEQFF. DNA of the CDR3: TGTGCCAGCAGCTCGTCAGGGTTCCCCTACAATGAGCAGTTCTTC.

The V gene is TRBV19, the J gene TRBJ1-6; a weak D match, TRBD1 (6 bases). This CDR3 has 15 amino acids. The V gene lost 10 bases and the J gene lost 6 bases, with 19 bases spanning the gap. CDR1 and CDR2 (germline): LNHDA, SQIVND (reference sequence). The CDR3 spells CATRRDTDFNSPLHF. DNA for the CDR3: TGTGCCACTAGAAGGGACACCGACTTTAATTCACCCCTCCACTTT.

This chain joins TRBV9 and TRBJ2-3, with TRBD2 matching 10 bases. The CDR3 covers 15 residues. V dropped 0 bases and J dropped 6; count of bases not matched to a gene: 4. Germline CDR1 reads SGDLS; CDR2 reads YYNGEE. In DNA form, the CDR3 reads TGTGCCAGCAGCGTAGGAGCGGGGGGGCCGGATACGCAGTATTTT. Translated: CASSVGAGGPDTQYF.

This clone has only a few counts. The DNA of the CDR3 is TGTGCCAGCAGCTTCCGGCTAGCGGGGAGGTTTGTCACCGGGGAGCTGTTTTTT. Its protein product is CASSFRLAGRFVTGELFF. This chain links TRBV5-6 with TRBJ2-2; TRBD2 matches 9 bases. The trim removed 2 bases at V and 4 bases at J, leaving 12 bases unmatched. Per the germline V gene, CDR1 is SGHDT and CDR2 is YYEEEE. The CDR3 sequence is 18 residues long.

This clone has only one observation. The chain uses TRBV30 and TRBJ2-7; TRBD2 is a possible D gene (6 bases). The germline gives CDR1 GTSNPN, CDR2 SVGIG (reference sequence). The CDR3 runs 14 residues. V was pared by 0 bases and J by 7 bases, with 16 bases between. The CDR3 region is CAWSVLRRAREQYF. The CDR3, as DNA: TGTGCCTGGAGTGTACTCAGGAGGGCACGGGAGCAGTACTTC.

This clone was seen once. J is TRBJ1-6 and V is TRBV7-9; D is ambiguous. V shed 1 base and J shed 6 bases, with 7 bases lying between them. This CDR3 is built from 14 residues. Germline CDR1 SEHNR, CDR2 FQNEAQ (reference sequence). The CDR3 reads CASSLGGLNSPLHF. CDR3 sequence (DNA): TGTGCCAGCAGCTTAGGTGGCCTTAATTCACCCCTCCACTTT.

This clone was picked up one time. This chain joins TRBV27 and TRBJ1-2, with TRBD1 matching 9 bases. This CDR3 contains 14 residues. CDR1 MNHEY and CDR2 SMNVEV come from the germline V gene (reference sequence). After removal of 3 bases from V and 8 bases from J, the junction contained 7 bases not matched to a gene. This chain's CDR3 is CASSFQGQGRGYTF. The CDR3 DNA reads as TGTGCCAGCAGTTTCCAGGGACAGGGACGAGGCTACACCTTC.

A single count supports this clone. The chain is built from TRBV5-1 and TRBJ2-3; 7 bases agree with TRBD1. The V gene end was trimmed by 0 bases and the J gene end by 3 bases; junction bases not matched to a gene: 4. The CDR3 runs 15 residues. Germline loops: CDR1 SGHRS, CDR2 YFSETQ. The CDR3, as DNA: TGCGCCAGCAGCTTGGCCGACAGGGAAACAGATACGCAGTATTTT. Protein product: CASSLADRETDTQYF.

The V gene is TRBV5-4, the J gene TRBJ1-3; D possibly corresponds to TRBD1 (5 bases). CDR1 is SGHNT, CDR2 YYREEE, per germline (reference sequence). This CDR3 region has 14 residues. Trimming shortened V by 0 bases and J by 1 base, and 5 bases separated the two germline ends. The CDR3 DNA reads TGTGCCAGCAGCTTGGGGGGGTCTGGAAACACCATATATTTT. Translation: CASSLGGSGNTIYF.

The rearrangement links TRBV4-2 to TRBJ2-3, with D tentatively TRBD1 (5 bases). Between the trimmed V and J ends, which lost 0 bases and 1 base, there was a span of 11 bases. The CDR3 is 16 residues long. Germline loops: CDR1 LGHNA, CDR2 YNFKEQ. CDR3 DNA sequence: TGTGCCAGCAGCCAAGAGGGGCCTCCCCGCACAGATACGCAGTATTTT. This gives the protein CASSQEGPPRTDTQYF.

The J gene is TRBJ1-3, the V gene TRBV19, with a tentative D call TRBD1 (5 bases). The CDR3 sequence is 15 residues long. The V gene's germline CDR1 is LNHDA and CDR2 SQIVND (reference sequence). Trimming pared 3 bases from V and 0 bases from J, leaving 9 bases between. CDR3 residues: CASSIDDSSGNTIYF. In DNA form, the CDR3 reads TGTGCCAGTAGTATCGATGACAGCTCTGGAAACACCATATATTTT.

This chain links TRBV5-4 with TRBJ2-1, with 9 bases matching TRBD1. Germline CDR1 reads SGHNT; CDR2 reads YYREEE (reference sequence). The CDR3 consists of 14 residues. With V trimmed by 0 bases and J by 7 bases, 2 bases remained unmatched. The CDR3 is CASSLDRGHNEQFF. The DNA for the CDR3 is TGTGCCAGCAGCTTGGACAGGGGGCATAATGAGCAGTTCTTC.

J is TRBJ2-1 and V is TRBV11-1, with 9 positions matching TRBD1. V trimming: 1 base; J trimming: 7 bases; junction bases outside the gene matches: 2. Germline CDR1 is SGHAT and CDR2 is FQDESV (reference sequence). The CDR3 sequence is 14 residues long. CDR3 nucleotides: TGTGCCAGCAGCTTAGAAGACAGGGGGAATGAGCAGTTCTTC. This gives the protein CASSLEDRGNEQFF.

In this sample, this clone turned up once. The J gene is TRBJ1-5, the V gene TRBV30; 11 bases line up with TRBD1. The V segment lost 2 bases and the J segment 4 bases; nucleotides outside the gene matches: 7. In germline, CDR1 is GTSNPN, CDR2 SVGIG (reference sequence). There are 16 residues in the CDR3. The CDR3 nucleotides are TGTGCCTGGAGTACGGACAGGGGGCCTGGGAATCAGCCCCAGCATTTT. Translation gives CAWSTDRGPGNQPQHF.

This clone has a single count. This rearrangement joins TRBV7-9 to TRBJ2-6, with D uncertain. Germline values: CDR1 SEHNR, CDR2 FQNEAQ (reference sequence). V shed 7 bases and J shed 4 bases, with 20 bases lying between them. This CDR3 is 17 amino acids long. The CDR3 here is CASTETDLLGGANVLTF. CDR3 DNA: TGTGCCAGCACAGAGACGGACCTCCTAGGAGGGGCCAACGTCCTGACTTTC.

The chain links TRBV5-1 to TRBJ1-1; D gene ambiguous. Germline CDR1 SGHRS, CDR2 YFSETQ. The V end lost 0 bases, the J end lost 1 base, and 10 bases lay between the germline ends. This CDR3 is built from 15 residues. The CDR3 protein is CASSLETVRNTEAFF. The CDR3 coding sequence is TGCGCCAGCAGCTTGGAAACCGTTCGGAACACTGAAGCTTTCTTT.

This clone was seen just once. The V gene is TRBV20-1, the J gene TRBJ2-5; D remains ambiguous. The V gene's germline CDR1 is DFQATT and CDR2 SNEGSKA (reference sequence). This CDR3 has 11 residues. Trimming stripped 6 bases from V and 7 bases from J, with 12 bases between. CDR3 in DNA: TGCAGTGCCGTCCTAAAAGGGACCCAGTACTTC. Encoded protein: CSAVLKGTQYF.

This clone is a singleton in its sample. V is TRBV5-6 and J is TRBJ1-4; D possibly corresponds to TRBD1 (6 bases). Trimming cost V 4 bases and J 7 bases, with 17 bases left between them. The CDR3 contains 15 residues. Germline lookup yields CDR1 SGHDT and CDR2 YYEEEE. CDR3 nucleotides: TGTGCCAGCAGCGCCCGTATCACAGGGTTTGAAAAACTGTTTTTT. It specifies CASSARITGFEKLFF.

About this clone itself: The sample contains more than one DNA sequence encoding this CDR3. This chain links TRBV7-2 with TRBJ1-5, with D unresolved. V was shortened by 4 bases and J by 5 bases, with 9 bases between the two germline ends. The CDR3 is 13 residues long. Germline lookup yields CDR1 SGHTA and CDR2 FQGNSA. The CDR3 DNA reads as TGTGCCAGCAGCTCGTCTGGGGATCAGCCCCAGCATTTT. Residues: CASSSSGDQPQHF.

V usage is TRBV19 and J usage is TRBJ2-1; D gene uncertain. Trimming left V 7 bases short and J 9 bases short, with 25 bases between. The germline CDR1 and CDR2 sequences are LNHDA and SQIVND (reference sequence). This CDR3 comprises 16 residues. CDR3 sequence (DNA): TGTGCCAGTACTCCTCAGCGCGTGCAAGGCTTGGGTGAGCAGTTCTTC. Translated, it gives CASTPQRVQGLGEQFF.

The rearrangement links TRBV5-5 to TRBJ1-1, with TRBD1 as a possible D gene (6 bases). Germline CDR1 and CDR2: SGHKS and YYEKEE (reference sequence). V was trimmed by 4 bases and J by 7 bases, leaving 20 bases between them. This CDR3 has 15 amino acids. The chain's CDR3 is CASSQDGTTFNEAFF. The CDR3, as DNA: TGTGCCAGCAGCCAAGACGGGACAACCTTCAATGAAGCTTTCTTT.

This clone was observed a few times. Here the CDR3 reads CASREGQGLTGDEKLFF. CDR3 nucleotide sequence: TGCGCCAGCAGAGAGGGACAGGGATTAACAGGGGATGAAAAACTGTTTTTT. The rearrangement uses TRBV10-1 and TRBJ1-4; TRBD1 agrees at 9 bases. The ends lost 6 bases at V and 6 bases at J; junction bases unmatched: 14. The CDR3 contains 17 residues. Looked up from germline, CDR1 is WNHNN and CDR2 is SYGVQD (reference sequence).

The rearrangement links TRBV6-1 to TRBJ1-1, with 9 bases fitting TRBD1. The ends lost 6 bases at V and 5 bases at J; junction bases unmatched: 7. The CDR3 is 14 amino acids. The germline CDR1 and CDR2 sequences are MNHNS and SASEGT. The CDR3 nucleotides read TGTGCCAGCAGGGTTGACAGGGGGAGAACTGAAGCTTTCTTT. It is translated as CASRVDRGRTEAFF.

The chain employs TRBV11-2 and TRBJ1-4; TRBD1 agrees at 7 bases. The CDR3 has 15 amino acids. V trimming: 5 bases; J trimming: 5 bases; junction bases outside the gene matches: 8. CDR1 SGHAT and CDR2 FQNNGV come from the germline V gene. CDR3 loop: CASSPGGLSNEKLFF. CDR3 nucleotide sequence: TGTGCCAGCAGCCCAGGGGGGCTATCCAATGAAAAACTGTTTTTT.

The J gene is TRBJ2-6, the V gene TRBV5-4, with D unclear. Trimming stripped 0 bases from V and 0 bases from J, with 7 bases between. The CDR3 totals 16 residues. Per germline, CDR1 SGHNT and CDR2 YYREEE (reference sequence). The CDR3 sequence is CASSLVGTSGANVLTF. The CDR3 DNA follows: TGTGCCAGCAGCTTGGTAGGCACCTCTGGGGCCAACGTCCTGACTTTC.

The V call is TRBV5-6, the J call TRBJ1-5; D remains unclear. The germline V and J ends were trimmed by 0 bases and 3 bases, with 10 bases remaining between them. Germline V gives CDR1 SGHDT, CDR2 YYEEEE. The CDR3 consists of 15 residues. CDR3 nucleotides: TGTGCCAGCAGCTTGGCAGGAGTGGTCAATCAGCCCCAGCATTTT. Protein product: CASSLAGVVNQPQHF.

The V call is TRBV7-2, the J call TRBJ2-7; no definite D call. Between the trimmed V and J ends, which lost 1 base and 4 bases, there was a span of 5 bases. The length of the CDR3 is 12 residues. In germline, CDR1 is SGHTA, CDR2 FQGNSA. The CDR3: CASSLVVYEQYF. DNA of the CDR3: TGTGCCAGCAGCTTAGTAGTTTACGAGCAGTACTTC.

The V call is TRBV7-9, the J call TRBJ2-7, with unresolved D. The V gene's germline CDR1 is SEHNR and CDR2 FQNEAQ (reference sequence). Trimming removed 0 bases at V and 3 bases at J, with 21 bases between. The CDR3 loop spans 18 amino acids. The chain's CDR3 is CASSLAEMAHATFYEQYF. For the CDR3, the DNA is TGTGCCAGCAGCTTAGCAGAGATGGCACACGCAACCTTCTACGAGCAGTACTTC.

The chain joins TRBV27 to TRBJ1-5; 10 nucleotides agree with TRBD1. Germline CDR1 and CDR2: MNHEY and SMNVEV (reference sequence). Losses at the gene ends were 6 bases for V and 2 bases for J; bases not matched to a gene: 4. This CDR3 comprises 15 residues. The CDR3 DNA is TGTGCCAGCAGCCCTGGACAGGGGGGCAATCAGCCCCAGCATTTT. Its protein is CASSPGQGGNQPQHF.

The chain employs TRBV5-5 and TRBJ1-2; 9 positions agree with TRBD1. Germline V gives CDR1 SGHKS, CDR2 YYEKEE (reference sequence). This CDR3 region has 13 residues. The trim removed 5 bases at V and 5 bases at J, leaving 4 bases unmatched. The CDR3 nucleotides are TGTGCCAGCAGACCGGGACAGGGATATGGCTACACCTTC. Encoded protein: CASRPGQGYGYTF.

This chain uses TRBV18 with TRBJ1-2; D is perhaps TRBD1 (5 bases). V lost 5 bases to trimming and J lost 2 bases, with 6 bases between them. Germline V gives CDR1 KGHSH, CDR2 LQKENI. The CDR3 runs 12 residues. The CDR3 sequence: CASSTGNYGYTF. DNA of the CDR3: TGTGCCAGCTCAACAGGCAACTATGGCTACACCTTC.

This clone was seen once. The chain employs TRBV19 and TRBJ2-1; perhaps TRBD2 as D (6 bases). The CDR3 totals 15 residues. V lost 4 bases and J lost 0, with 10 bases in between. Per germline, CDR1 LNHDA and CDR2 SQIVND (reference sequence). CDR3 bases: TGTGCCAGTAGTACCGCGGGGAGCTCCTACAATGAGCAGTTCTTC. Encoded protein: CASSTAGSSYNEQFF.